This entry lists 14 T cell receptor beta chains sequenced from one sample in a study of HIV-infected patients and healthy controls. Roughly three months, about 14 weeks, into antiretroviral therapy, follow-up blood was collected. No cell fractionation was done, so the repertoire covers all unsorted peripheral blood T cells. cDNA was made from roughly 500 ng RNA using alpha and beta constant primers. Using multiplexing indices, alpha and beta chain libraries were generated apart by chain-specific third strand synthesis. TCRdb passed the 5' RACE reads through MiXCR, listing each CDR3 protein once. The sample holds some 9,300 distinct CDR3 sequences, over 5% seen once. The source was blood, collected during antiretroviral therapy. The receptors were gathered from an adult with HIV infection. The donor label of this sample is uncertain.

CDR3 bases: TGTGCCAGCTCACCAATCCGGGACAGTAATGAAAAACTGTTTTTT. Its protein product is CASSPIRDSNEKLFF. The chain links TRBV18 to TRBJ1-4; 7 bases match TRBD1. The CDR3 loop spans 15 amino acids. V trimming: 2 bases; J trimming: 4 bases; junction bases outside the gene matches: 4. CDR1 and CDR2 from the germline V gene are KGHSH and LQKENI.

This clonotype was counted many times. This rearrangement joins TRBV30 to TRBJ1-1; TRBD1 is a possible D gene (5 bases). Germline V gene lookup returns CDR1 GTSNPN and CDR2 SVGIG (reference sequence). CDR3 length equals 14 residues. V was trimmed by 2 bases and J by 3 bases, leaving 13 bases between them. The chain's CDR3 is CAWSSWGGDTEAFF. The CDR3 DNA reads TGTGCCTGGAGTTCCTGGGGCGGAGACACTGAAGCTTTCTTT.

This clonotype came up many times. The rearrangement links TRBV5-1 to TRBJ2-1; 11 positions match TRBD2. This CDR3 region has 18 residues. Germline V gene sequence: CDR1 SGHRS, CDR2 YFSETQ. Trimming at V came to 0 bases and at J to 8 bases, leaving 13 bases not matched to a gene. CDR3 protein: CASSLVGSGRAAGDEQFF. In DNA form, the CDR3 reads TGCGCCAGCAGCTTGGTTGGTAGCGGGAGGGCCGCAGGGGATGAGCAGTTCTTC.

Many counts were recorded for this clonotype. DNA of the CDR3: TGTGCCAGCAGTCTGGAACATGGGGGCCCTAGCTCCTACAATGAGCAGTTCTTC. It yields the protein CASSLEHGGPSSYNEQFF. The V call is TRBV12-3 or TRBV12-4, the J call TRBJ2-1; D is possibly TRBD1 (6 bases). Trimming left V 5 bases short and J 0 bases short, with 20 bases between. The CDR3 spans 18 residues.

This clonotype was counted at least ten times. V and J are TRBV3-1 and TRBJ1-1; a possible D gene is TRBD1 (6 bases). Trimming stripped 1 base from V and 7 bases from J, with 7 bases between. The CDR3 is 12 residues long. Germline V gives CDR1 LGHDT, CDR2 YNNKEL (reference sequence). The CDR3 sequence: CASSQADSEAFF. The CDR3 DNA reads TGTGCCAGCAGCCAAGCGGACAGTGAAGCTTTCTTT.

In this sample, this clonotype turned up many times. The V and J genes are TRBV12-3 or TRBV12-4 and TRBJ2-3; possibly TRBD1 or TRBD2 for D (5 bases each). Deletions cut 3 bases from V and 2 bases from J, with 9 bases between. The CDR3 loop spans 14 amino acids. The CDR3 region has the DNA TGTGCCAGCAGTTTTGTGGGGACCACAGATACGCAGTATTTT. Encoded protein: CASSFVGTTDTQYF.

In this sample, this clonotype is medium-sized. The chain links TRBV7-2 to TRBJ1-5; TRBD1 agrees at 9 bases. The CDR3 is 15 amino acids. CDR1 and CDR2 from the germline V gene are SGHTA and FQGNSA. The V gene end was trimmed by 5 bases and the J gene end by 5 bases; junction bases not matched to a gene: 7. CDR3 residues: CASSPGQGEHQPQHF. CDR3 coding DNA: TGTGCCAGCAGCCCGGGACAGGGAGAACATCAGCCCCAGCATTTT.

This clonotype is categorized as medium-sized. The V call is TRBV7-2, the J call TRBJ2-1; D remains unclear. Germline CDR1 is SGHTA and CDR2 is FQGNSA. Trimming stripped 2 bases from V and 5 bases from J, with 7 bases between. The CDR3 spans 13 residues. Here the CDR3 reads CASSLTTNNEQFF. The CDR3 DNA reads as TGTGCCAGCAGCTTAACCACCAACAATGAGCAGTTCTTC.

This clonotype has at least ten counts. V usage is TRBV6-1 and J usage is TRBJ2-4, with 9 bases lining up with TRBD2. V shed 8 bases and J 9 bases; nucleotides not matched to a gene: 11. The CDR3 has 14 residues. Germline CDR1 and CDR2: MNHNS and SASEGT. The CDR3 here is CASLSTAGGSIQYF. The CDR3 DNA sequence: TGTGCCAGCCTCTCTACAGCGGGAGGTAGCATTCAGTACTTC.

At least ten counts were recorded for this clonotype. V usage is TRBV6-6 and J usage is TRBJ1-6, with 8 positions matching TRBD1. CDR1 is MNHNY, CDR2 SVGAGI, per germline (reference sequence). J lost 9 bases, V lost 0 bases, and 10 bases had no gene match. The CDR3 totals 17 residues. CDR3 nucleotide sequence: TGTGCCAGCAGTTACTCGATAACAGGGGGTATTGTTTCACCCCTCCACTTT. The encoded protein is CASSYSITGGIVSPLHF.

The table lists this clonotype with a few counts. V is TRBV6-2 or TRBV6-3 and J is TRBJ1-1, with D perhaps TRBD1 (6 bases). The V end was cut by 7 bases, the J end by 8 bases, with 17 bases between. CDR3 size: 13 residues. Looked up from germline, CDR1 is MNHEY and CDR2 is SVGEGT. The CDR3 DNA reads TGTGCCAGCAATTTGGGGGGGCTCTACGAAGCTTTCTTT. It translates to CASNLGGLYEAFF.

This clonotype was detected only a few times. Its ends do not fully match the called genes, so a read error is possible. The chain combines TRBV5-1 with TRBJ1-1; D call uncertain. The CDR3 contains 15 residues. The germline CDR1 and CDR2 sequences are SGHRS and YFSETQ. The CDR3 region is CASSVRDLGNAEAFF. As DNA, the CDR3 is TGCGCCAGCAGCGTACGAGATTTGGGGAACGCTGAAGCTTTCTTT.

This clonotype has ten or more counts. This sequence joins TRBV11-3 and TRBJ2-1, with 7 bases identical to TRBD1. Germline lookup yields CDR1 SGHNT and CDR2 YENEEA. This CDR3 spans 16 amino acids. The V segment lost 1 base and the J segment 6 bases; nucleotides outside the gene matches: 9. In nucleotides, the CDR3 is TGTGCCAGCAGCTTAGGTACGGGGACAGCCATCAATGAGCAGTTCTTC. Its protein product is CASSLGTGTAINEQFF.

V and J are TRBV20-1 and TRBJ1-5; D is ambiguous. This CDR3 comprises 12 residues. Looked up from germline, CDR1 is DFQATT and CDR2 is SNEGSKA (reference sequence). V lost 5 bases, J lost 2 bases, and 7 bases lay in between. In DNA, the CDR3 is TGCAGTGCTTACTCCGGCAATCAGCCCCAGCATTTT. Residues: CSAYSGNQPQHF.